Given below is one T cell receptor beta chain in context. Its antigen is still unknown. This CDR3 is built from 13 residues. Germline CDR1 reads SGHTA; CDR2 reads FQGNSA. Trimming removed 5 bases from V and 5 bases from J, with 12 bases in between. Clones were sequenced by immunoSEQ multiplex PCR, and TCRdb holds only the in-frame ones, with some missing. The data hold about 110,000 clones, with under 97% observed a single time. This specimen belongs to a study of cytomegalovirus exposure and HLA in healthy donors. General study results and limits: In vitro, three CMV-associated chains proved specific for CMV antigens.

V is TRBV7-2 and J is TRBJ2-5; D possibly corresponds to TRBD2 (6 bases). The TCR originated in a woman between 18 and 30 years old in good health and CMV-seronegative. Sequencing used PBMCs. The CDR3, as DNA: TGTGCCAGCAGCCCCGGACTATTTGAGACCCAGTACTTC. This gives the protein CASSPGLFETQYF.